One and the same sample provided the 2 T cell receptor beta chains below, sequenced in a study of PD-1 blockade in classical Hodgkin lymphoma. The time point here: cycle 4 day 1 (C4D1), after five to seven weeks of nivolumab. After autologous stem cell transplantation all patients relapsed, and prior brentuximab vedotin exposure differed between cohorts. This table comes from immunoSEQ multiplex PCR, and its TCRdb copy is limited to in-frame clones, with some not included. The sample carries some 25,000 clones, 70% to 80% recorded once. The sequences come from peripheral blood mononuclear cells (PBMCs), collected before the fourth cycle of nivolumab. The receptor source for this set is a human donor with classical Hodgkin lymphoma.

For this clone: Other DNA sequences of this sample code for an identical CDR3. The chain couples TRBV6-5 to TRBJ1-6, with 7 bases matching TRBD1. Germline V CDR1 and CDR2: MNHEY, SVGAGI. Germline trimming cut 5 bases from V and 10 bases from J; bases unmatched to any gene: 5. The CDR3 has 13 residues. CDR3 nucleotide sequence: TGTGCCAGCAGTCCGACAGGGATCTCACCCCTCCACTTT. Its protein is CASSPTGISPLHF.

V usage is TRBV7-2 and J usage is TRBJ2-4, with D possibly being TRBD2 (5 bases). The CDR3 runs 16 residues. The V end was cut by 2 bases, the J end by 0 bases, with 11 bases between. The V gene's germline CDR1 is SGHTA and CDR2 FQGNSA. As DNA, the CDR3 is TGTGCCAGCAGCTTATCGGGGTCCCTAGCCAAAAACATTCAGTACTTC. It yields the protein CASSLSGSLAKNIQYF.